The T cell receptor (beta chain) described here comes from a study of blood T cell repertoires in COVID-19 (dated by TCRdb to the early 2020s). In terms of the full investigation: The collaborator samples originated in the United States, Italy and Spain and spanned the acute and convalescent phases of COVID-19. Where available, HLA class I and class II types were obtained from metadata supplied by the sample provider rather than from assay-based typing. A de-identified subject ID, COVID-19 status, age in years and sex were almost always included in the sample metadata. Deeply sampled blood TCRbeta repertoires from subjects exposed to, actively infected with, or recovered from COVID-19 were included in the dataset. The repertoires were released in a freely available public database meant as a resource for research on the immune response to SARS-CoV-2. The material from the prospective study consisted of cDNA or gDNA derived from T cells, B-cell-depleted T cells, or PBMCs. Samples were obtained from the ongoing ImmuneRACE study (first 160 participants) and from 1,000 to 1,500 subjects provided by 6 global collaborators. Study-level results and caveats: Clinical and demographic metadata were provided uncurated, with the amount varying by source and participant.

This clone has just a few counts. Its antigen target is currently unknown. No base quality values were provided; no much bigger clone lies one nucleotide off. Each collaborating institution followed its own protocols to collect whole blood in K2EDTA tubes. For TCRbeta analysis, collaborator samples were shipped as frozen whole blood, as isolated PBMCs, or as DNA extracted from either sample type. TCRbeta CDR3 regions were amplified from genomic DNA using the immunoSEQ Assay, a bias-controlled multiplex PCR. The original methods were these. The number of nucleated cells in each sample was estimated by amplification of reference gene primers within the assay. Sequence reads were collapsed and filtered to measure the absolute abundance of every unique TCRbeta CDR3 rearrangement. For each sample, productive Simpson clonality was calculated as the square root of Simpson's diversity index across productive rearrangements. Not all clones reach the TCRdb copy of this immuneACCESS table, which keeps in-frame sequences only. Checked studies attribute under half of the gap to unresolved V genes and leave the rest unexplained. The DNA was the basis for D and trimming; V, J and clone size are from that table. This sample comprises roughly 68,000 clones, around 86% of them detected only once. The ten biggest clones cover 5.5% to 8.5% of the sample.

V is shortened by 0 bases, J by 1 base, and the region joining them spans 17 bases. The CDR3 spans 19 residues, from the cysteine through the phenylalanine. CDR3 DNA only is kept here, 57 bases in frame from base 1. According to the germline V gene, CDR1 reads SGDLS and CDR2 reads YYNGEE. The rearrangement combines TRBV9 with TRBJ2-6; the D gene is perhaps TRBD1, on 6 matching bases. Material: peripheral blood. The receptor was derived from a man between 45 and 60 years old with active COVID-19. CDR3 sequence: CASSVVDRSVMSGANVLTF. The DNA sequence is as follows: TGTGCCAGCAGCGTAGTGGACAGATCAGTCATGTCTGGGGCCAACGTCCTGACTTTC.